A selection of T cell receptor beta chains follows, all from one sample in a study of shared clonotypes between healthy human individuals. Here immunoSEQ multiplex PCR was the method, and the copy in TCRdb shows in-frame clones only, minus some. The repertoire has fewer than 3 million clones, under 95% of them found once; the top ten carry about 0.41%. Sequencing used naive CD4+ T cells from PBMCs. The origin of the receptors is a man between 18 and 35 years old in good health. Some clones in this sample may be carry-over from other donors' samples. The conserved cysteine and the conserved F or W are not part of the CDR3 here. D genes are given only for firm matches. Rows give clone size only sometimes, using once, few, many, or a class for an expanded clone.

d_call	v_call	j_call	clone_size	cdr3_aa
NA	TRBV19	TRBJ1-4	NA	ASNRAVSYEKLF
NA	TRBV6-4	TRBJ1-6	NA	ASSDKGYNSPLH
NA	TRBV6-4	TRBJ2-1	NA	ASSPRGSVSYNEQF
NA	TRBV5-6	TRBJ2-7	NA	ASSRRDEQY
TRBD2	TRBV9	TRBJ2-1	NA	ASSVDPSGYNEQF
NA	TRBV6-5	TRBJ1-2	NA	ASTLDLNYGYT
NA	TRBV7-9	TRBJ2-2	NA	ASSRSGTANTGELF
NA	TRBV6-5	TRBJ2-7	NA	ASSLDEYHEQY
NA	TRBV29-1	TRBJ1-2	NA	SVGQDYGYT
NA	TRBV28	TRBJ1-5	NA	ASSLLGNQPQH
NA	TRBV6-5	TRBJ1-1	once	ASSYGPQNTEAF
NA	TRBV7-3	TRBJ2-3	NA	ASSIGGSTDTQY
TRBD1	TRBV5-5	TRBJ1-1	NA	ASSPLQGAATEAF
TRBD1	TRBV10-2	TRBJ1-2	NA	ASTPRQGQGNYGYT
NA	TRBV2	TRBJ2-1	NA	ASSELARSYNEQF
NA	TRBV9	TRBJ1-4	NA	ASSPLDRYSTNEKLF
NA	TRBV7-2	TRBJ2-3	NA	ASSLEPRDTQY
NA	TRBV4-1	TRBJ2-7	NA	ASSQGVRGASYEQY
TRBD1	TRBV30	TRBJ2-1	NA	AWSTGQGDNEQF
NA	TRBV28	TRBJ2-2	NA	ASSFRGSLNTGELF
NA	TRBV5-4	TRBJ2-3	NA	ASSAETGRTDTQY
TRBD1	TRBV30	TRBJ1-5	NA	AWRAGGWSGNQPQH
NA	TRBV27	TRBJ1-5	NA	ASSTGPYSNQPQH
TRBD2	TRBV6-5	TRBJ2-2	once	ASSFLAGGGGELF
NA	TRBV6-5	TRBJ2-3	NA	ASRDFLTDTQY
TRBD1	TRBV28	TRBJ2-7	NA	ASGDRQGAYEQY
TRBD2	TRBV10-1	TRBJ2-1	NA	ASSQTSGKYNEQF
NA	TRBV30	TRBJ1-1	few	AWTNLGVTEAF
NA	TRBV27	TRBJ2-7	NA	ASSFSGGIYEQY
TRBD2	TRBV7-8	TRBJ2-7	NA	ASSLAGGGYEQY
NA	TRBV2	TRBJ2-3	NA	ASSPGRTDTQY
NA	TRBV18	TRBJ2-6	NA	ASSPPNRVGANVLT
NA	TRBV7-9	TRBJ2-2	NA	ASSRTQLGAGELF
TRBD2	TRBV7-2	TRBJ2-7	NA	ASSPWTSGPYEQY
TRBD2	TRBV5-4	TRBJ2-7	NA	ASSSPGLDSYEQY
NA	TRBV5-8	TRBJ1-5	NA	ASSLNRFSQPQH
NA	TRBV28	TRBJ1-5	NA	ASSLRLYSNQPQH
NA	TRBV28	TRBJ1-5	NA	ASSLGGALQPQH
NA	TRBV27	TRBJ2-2	NA	ASGGLERSPGELF
NA	TRBV4-3	TRBJ2-5	NA	ASSQDPRRGAAETQY
TRBD1	TRBV5-6	TRBJ2-3	NA	ASSRQGADTQY
NA	TRBV2	TRBJ1-5	NA	ASSDQAGGNQPQH
NA	TRBV4-1	TRBJ2-1	NA	ASNEVGPGYNEQF
TRBD1	TRBV6-5	TRBJ1-4	NA	ASSQDRGSEKLF
NA	TRBV7-9	TRBJ2-1	NA	ASSLIGAYNEQF
TRBD1	TRBV5-1	TRBJ2-5	NA	ASSFGTGDQETQY
NA	TRBV21-1	TRBJ1-4	NA	ASRVRGLGNEKLF
NA	TRBV25-1	TRBJ2-5	NA	ASSEPGSRGTQY
TRBD1	TRBV19	TRBJ1-4	NA	ASSRTGGKEKLF
NA	TRBV9	TRBJ2-1	NA	ASSATTDTYNEQF
TRBD2	TRBV7-3	TRBJ2-1	NA	ASSQVAGASYNEQF
NA	TRBV28	TRBJ1-2	once	ASSYSGYGYT
TRBD2	TRBV29-1	TRBJ2-3	NA	SVPRLAGVDTQY
NA	TRBV2	TRBJ2-1	NA	ASSNGLLREQF